One sample yielded the 8 T cell receptor beta chains listed below, sequenced in a study of blood T cell repertoires in COVID-19. Method: immunoSEQ multiplex PCR; TCRdb's copy keeps in-frame clones and lacks some. The sample includes about 220,000 clones, 83% of them seen just once. Sequenced material: PBMCs or T cells enriched from blood (not recorded which). These receptors all come from a woman aged 40 to 49 who had been exposed to COVID-19.

The chain combines TRBV28 with TRBJ1-5; no clear D gene. The ends were cut back, 5 bases at V and 5 bases at J, with 4 bases in the middle. The CDR3 runs 11 residues. The germline V gene encodes CDR1 MDHEN and CDR2 SYDVKM. The CDR3 DNA reads as TGTGCCAGCAGTCGTTATCAGCCCCAGCATTTT. It is translated as CASSRYQPQHF. Filled out from reference TRBV28 and TRBJ1-5, the complete variable domain reads DVKVTQSSRYLVKRTGEKVFLECVQDMDHENMFWYRQDPGLGLRLIYFSYDVKMKEKGDIPEGYSVSREKKERFSLILESASTNQTSMYLCASSRYQPQHFGDGTRLSIL.

The chain combines TRBV5-4 with TRBJ2-3; 9 nucleotides agree with TRBD1. After removal of 0 bases from V and 4 bases from J, the junction contained 3 bases not matched to a gene. The CDR3 has 15 residues. Germline V gene sequence: CDR1 SGHNT, CDR2 YYREEE (reference sequence). The CDR3 spells CASSLVGQGPDTQYF. Here the CDR3 DNA reads TGTGCCAGCAGCTTGGTGGGACAGGGTCCAGATACGCAGTATTTT.

The chain couples TRBV6-6 to TRBJ1-2; 11 bases agree with TRBD1. The CDR3 totals 14 residues. CDR1 MNHNY and CDR2 SVGAGI come from the germline V gene (reference sequence). J gave up 8 bases and V 4 bases, and 6 bases lay outside the gene matches. The CDR3 is CASSSPDRGLGYTF. For the CDR3, the DNA is TGTGCCAGCAGTTCCCCGGACAGGGGGCTCGGCTACACCTTC.

This clone was detected many times. The chain couples TRBV4-1 to TRBJ2-1, with 8 positions matching TRBD1. The trim removed 0 bases at V and 15 bases at J, leaving 7 bases unmatched. CDR1 and CDR2 (germline): MGHRA, YSYEKL. This CDR3 is built from 13 residues. CDR3 protein: CASSQDITGGRFF. Here the CDR3 DNA reads TGCGCCAGCAGCCAAGATATTACAGGGGGACGGTTCTTC.

V gene TRBV24-1 combines with J gene TRBJ2-1, with 9 bases matching TRBD1. The V gene end was trimmed by 2 bases and the J gene end by 7 bases; junction bases not matched to a gene: 11. Germline CDR1 reads KGHDR; CDR2 reads SFDVKD. The CDR3 runs to 17 residues. The CDR3 here is CATSDSPGQGGVNEQFF. The DNA of the CDR3 is TGTGCCACCAGTGATTCTCCGGGACAGGGAGGGGTGAATGAGCAGTTCTTC.

The genes are TRBV3-1 (or the pseudogene TRBV3-2) and TRBJ2-1; 11 nucleotides match TRBD2. Germline V gives CDR1 LGHDT, CDR2 YNNKEL (reference sequence). The CDR3 extends over 15 amino acids. V lost 5 bases to trimming and J lost 8 bases; unmatched junction nucleotides: 8. Written as DNA, the CDR3 is TGTGCCAGCAGCTTTACTAGCGGGGGAGTAGATGAGCAGTTCTTC. Its translation: CASSFTSGGVDEQFF.

This clone was seen only once. The rearrangement links TRBV19 to TRBJ2-3, with D uncertain. The CDR3 is 13 residues long. Germline CDR1 LNHDA, CDR2 SQIVND (reference sequence). With 5 bases removed from V and 3 bases from J, the gap between germline ends came to 9 bases. The CDR3, as DNA: TGTGCCAGTAGTGTCGAAGCTACAGATACGCAGTATTTT. It specifies CASSVEATDTQYF.

V usage is TRBV27 and J usage is TRBJ1-1; TRBD1 might be the D (6 bases). The CDR3 extends over 13 amino acids. Trimming removed 8 bases at V and 3 bases at J, with 13 bases between. CDR1 is MNHEY, CDR2 SMNVEV, per germline (reference sequence). The CDR3 region has the DNA TGTGCCAGCGCGATAGGGGGGGACACTGAAGCTTTCTTT. Protein sequence: CASAIGGDTEAFF.